Presented here are 24 T cell receptor beta chains from one specimen sequenced in a study of breast tumors, draining lymph nodes, adjacent tissues. TCRdb re-called the multiplex PCR reads through MiXCR, storing one row per CDR3 protein. Of about 180,000 distinct CDR3 sequences listed, roughly a third were seen once; the top ten hold about 3.8%. Samples came from axillary lymph nodes draining the breast cancer. The sequencing sample was made of axillary lymph node tissue. The receptors shown here come from a female donor with breast cancer. Some clones in this sample may be carry-over from other donors' samples.

The chain uses TRBV7-2 and TRBJ1-6; D remains ambiguous. Germline V gene sequence: CDR1 SGHTA, CDR2 FQGNSA. Trimming stripped 7 bases from V and 0 bases from J, with 13 bases between. The CDR3 spans 16 residues. The chain's CDR3 is CASTFVGNSYNSPLHF. CDR3 nucleotide sequence: TGTGCCAGCACCTTTGTGGGAAACTCCTATAATTCACCCCTCCACTTT.

A few counts support this clonotype. One junction end disagrees with the germline gene, perhaps due to a read error. This chain connects TRBV12-3 or TRBV12-4 to TRBJ1-4, with a weak D call TRBD1 (6 bases). This CDR3 has 12 residues. Here the CDR3 reads CASSTRTAASIF. DNA of the CDR3: TGTGCCAGCAGCACAAGGACAGCTGCAAGTATTTTT.

This clonotype was seen repeatedly, ten times or more. CDR3 in amino acids: CATSRDWLAGDGEQFF. The CDR3 nucleotides read TGTGCCACCAGCAGAGATTGGCTAGCGGGAGACGGGGAGCAGTTCTTC. The chain joins TRBV15 to TRBJ2-1; 10 bases agree with TRBD2. The CDR3 consists of 16 residues. In germline, CDR1 is LNHNV, CDR2 YYDKDF (reference sequence). With 0 bases clipped from V and 10 bases from J, the junction kept 9 bases outside the gene matches.

As for this clonotype: A junction end diverges from the germline sequence, so it may reflect a read error. The chain is built from TRBV10-3 and TRBJ2-1, with 7 bases matching TRBD2. CDR3 size: 16 residues. The germline gives CDR1 ENHRY, CDR2 SYGVKD. CDR3: CATSEYGRGSYNEQFF. The CDR3 DNA sequence: TGTGCCACCAGTGAGTATGGGCGGGGGTCTTACAATGAGCAGTTCTTC.

This clonotype appeared many times. The V and J genes are TRBV2 and TRBJ1-6; 7 bases agree with TRBD1. CDR3 size: 14 residues. Germline V gene sequence: CDR1 SNHLY, CDR2 FYNNEI. The junction had 13 bases not matched to a gene; V was cut back by 6 bases and J by 14 bases. The CDR3 DNA is TGTGCCAGCAGGAGGGGCAGGGGGAACGTGGCCCTCCACTTT. This encodes CASRRGRGNVALHF. Full variable domain (outside the CDR3, taken from reference TRBV2 and TRBJ1-6): EPEVTQTPSHQVTQMGQEVILRCVPISNHLYFYWYRQILGQKVEFLVSFYNNEISEKSEIFDDQFSVERPDGSNFTLKIRSTKLEDSAMYFCASRRGRGNVALHFGNGTRLTVT.

In its sample, this clonotype was seen many times. The chain joins TRBV6-1 to TRBJ2-3; TRBD2 matches at 11 bases. Trimming removed 5 bases from V and 5 bases from J; junction bases left unmatched: 9. CDR1 is MNHNS, CDR2 SASEGT, per germline. The CDR3 consists of 16 residues. CDR3 residues: CASSPYSGGARDTQYF. The CDR3 bases are TGTGCCAGCAGTCCATATAGCGGGGGGGCCCGAGATACGCAGTATTTT.

This clonotype was counted many times. V and J are TRBV4-3 and TRBJ2-2; the D call may be TRBD1 or TRBD2 (5 bases each). The germline gives CDR1 LGHNA, CDR2 YSLEER. The V and J ends lost 0 bases and 8 bases respectively, with 16 bases between them. The CDR3 consists of 16 residues. In DNA form, the CDR3 reads TGCGCCAGCAGCCAAGATAAGAGGGGTAGAGGGGGGGAGCTGTTTTTT. Protein product: CASSQDKRGRGGELFF.

On this clonotype itself: A clone one base away is much larger, so this may be a read error. The rearrangement joins TRBV11-3 to TRBJ2-3; maybe TRBD2 (6 bases). V was trimmed by 3 bases and J by 4 bases, leaving 17 bases between them. This CDR3 spans 16 amino acids. From germline, CDR1 is SGHNT and CDR2 YENEEA. This CDR3 reads CASSFLSAAGPDTQYF. CDR3 bases: TGTGCCAGCAGCTTCCTGTCTGCGGCGGGGCCAGATACGCAGTATTTT.

The chain is built from TRBV15 and TRBJ1-5, with TRBD1 as a possible D gene (5 bases). This CDR3 spans 13 amino acids. CDR1 is LNHNV and CDR2 is YYDKDF in the germline V gene (reference sequence). The V end was cut by 5 bases, the J end by 0 bases, with 5 bases between. The CDR3 loop reads CATSDSSNQPQHF. CDR3 sequence (DNA): TGTGCCACCAGCGACAGTAGCAATCAGCCCCAGCATTTT.

On this clonotype: This may come from a read error, since a much larger clone is one base off. The V and J genes are TRBV7-2 and TRBJ1-2; D not resolved. Germline assignment: CDR1 SGHTA and CDR2 FQGNSA. CDR3 size: 15 residues. This CDR3 is CASTGLDEANYGYPF. DNA of the CDR3: TGTGCCAGTACGGGCCTAGATGAAGCTAACTATGGCTACCCCTTC. Variable domain in full (rest from reference TRBV7-2 and TRBJ1-2): GAGVSQSPSNKVTEKGKDVELRCDPISGHTALYWYRQSLGQGLEFLIYFQGNSAPDKSGLPSDRFSAERTGGSVSTLTIQRTQQEDSAVYLCASTGLDEANYGYPFGSGTRLTVV.

There are many counts of this clonotype. This sequence joins TRBV19 and TRBJ1-5; D is uncertain. Trimming shortened V by 5 bases and J by 4 bases, and 15 bases separated the two germline ends. CDR3 length: 15 residues. Germline V gene data show CDR1 as LNHDA and CDR2 as SQIVND (reference sequence). The CDR3 is CASSVSGSRNQPQHF. CDR3 nucleotides: TGTGCCAGTAGTGTAAGTGGTTCAAGGAATCAGCCCCAGCATTTT.

This clonotype was counted at least ten times. V is TRBV2 and J is TRBJ2-3; D is possibly TRBD2 (5 bases). The germline V and J ends were trimmed by 1 base and 2 bases, with 19 bases remaining between them. The CDR3 covers 18 residues. The V gene's germline CDR1 is SNHLY and CDR2 FYNNEI. In nucleotides, the CDR3 is TGTGCCAGCAGTGAAGGGTGGGCAACCACCCGGGACACAGATACGCAGTATTTT. Amino acid sequence: CASSEGWATTRDTDTQYF.

This chain connects TRBV19 to TRBJ1-4; no definite D call. The V end lost 4 bases, the J end lost 14 bases, and 17 bases lay between the germline ends. Germline V gene lookup returns CDR1 LNHDA and CDR2 SQIVND (reference sequence). The CDR3 extends over 13 amino acids. The CDR3 sequence: CASSTPGVPFLFF. CDR3 in DNA: TGTGCCAGTAGTACCCCCGGGGTGCCCTTTCTGTTTTTT.

The rearrangement uses TRBV4-1 and TRBJ1-3, with D unresolved. The CDR3 consists of 12 residues. The germline V and J ends were trimmed by 0 bases and 10 bases, with 7 bases remaining between them. Germline V gene sequence: CDR1 MGHRA, CDR2 YSYEKL. CDR3 bases: TGCGCCAGCAGCCAAGAGATTGGGACCATATATTTT. Encoded protein: CASSQEIGTIYF.

This clonotype was seen repeatedly, ten times or more. The chain carries TRBV9 and TRBJ1-3, with D maybe TRBD1 (6 bases). Germline V gives CDR1 SGDLS, CDR2 YYNGEE. The CDR3 contains 16 residues. Trimming cost V 5 bases and J 0 bases, with 15 bases left between them. The CDR3 is CASRPAGANSGNTIYF. CDR3 DNA sequence: TGTGCCAGCAGACCAGCAGGGGCCAACTCTGGAAACACCATATATTTT.

To note about this clonotype: A single base separates this from a much larger clone, so it may be a read error. The chain links TRBV6-5 to TRBJ1-2, with TRBD1 matching 7 bases. The CDR3 contains 13 residues. The V segment lost 5 bases and the J segment 7 bases; nucleotides outside the gene matches: 7. The germline gives CDR1 MNHEY, CDR2 SVGAGI. The CDR3 region has the DNA TGTGCCAGCAGTCAAACAGACAGGGTTGGCTACACCTTC. Its protein is CASSQTDRVGYTF.

This clonotype has at least ten counts. The chain recombines TRBV6-5 with TRBJ2-3; 14 bases map to TRBD2. Trimming at V came to 6 bases and at J to 6 bases, leaving 8 bases not matched to a gene. The V gene's germline CDR1 is MNHEY and CDR2 SVGAGI. The CDR3 has 16 residues. The CDR3: CASSGTSGSSWDTQYF. For the CDR3, the DNA is TGTGCCAGCAGCGGGACTAGCGGGAGTTCTTGGGATACGCAGTATTTT.

This clonotype has ten or more counts. The chain recombines TRBV5-1 with TRBJ2-7, with 11 positions matching TRBD1. The CDR3 sequence is 13 residues long. Germline values: CDR1 SGHRS, CDR2 YFSETQ. Trimming cost V 4 bases and J 7 bases; bases outside gene matches: 4. The CDR3 nucleotides read TGCGCCAGCAGCAAGGACAGGGGGCGTGAGCAGTACTTC. Translation: CASSKDRGREQYF.

This clonotype appeared many times. CDR3 amino acids: CASSLATYSYEQYF. The CDR3 coding sequence is TGCGCCAGCAGCTTGGCGACGTATTCCTACGAGCAGTACTTC. The chain has TRBV5-1 and TRBJ2-7; D unresolved. With 0 bases removed from V and 1 base from J, the gap between germline ends came to 8 bases. This CDR3 region has 14 residues. Germline V gives CDR1 SGHRS, CDR2 YFSETQ. The full variable domain, its missing parts supplied by reference TRBV5-1 and TRBJ2-7, is KAGVTQTPRYLIKTRGQQVTLSCSPISGHRSVSWYQQTPGQGLQFLFEYFSETQRNKGNFPGRFSGRQFSNSRSEMNVSTLELGDSALYLCASSLATYSYEQYFGPGTRLTVT.

Concerning this clonotype: One end of the junction is discordant with germline, which a read error may explain. The chain combines TRBV11-3 with TRBJ2-1, with 7 bases lining up with TRBD1. CDR1 SGHNT and CDR2 YENEEA come from the germline V gene. CDR3 size: 16 residues. In nucleotides, the CDR3 is TGTGCCTGCAGCTTAGTTGGTACAGGGGAGTACAATGAGCAGTTCTTC. Translating gives CACSLVGTGEYNEQFF.

This clonotype was detected many times. The chain is built from TRBV11-1 and TRBJ2-2, with 8 positions matching TRBD2. CDR3 length equals 15 residues. Germline-derived CDR1 and CDR2 are SGHAT and FQDESV (reference sequence). Trimming at V came to 2 bases and at J to 4 bases, leaving 3 bases not matched to a gene. The chain's CDR3 is CASSLFAGGTGELFF. CDR3 sequence (DNA): TGTGCCAGCAGCTTATTCGCGGGAGGCACCGGGGAGCTGTTTTTT.

This clonotype was observed at least ten times. A junction end diverges from the germline sequence, so it may reflect a read error. CDR3 nucleotide sequence: TGTGCCAGCAGCACTCGGGACAGGCCCTTGTATGGCTACCCCTTC. Its protein product is CASSTRDRPLYGYPF. The chain links TRBV7-9 to TRBJ1-2; 8 nucleotides agree with TRBD1. The CDR3 is 15 amino acids. The germline V gene encodes CDR1 SEHNR and CDR2 FQNEAQ (reference sequence).

The V and J genes are TRBV11-2 and TRBJ2-4; the match to TRBD2 covers 9 bases. The CDR3 loop spans 19 amino acids. Germline V gene lookup returns CDR1 SGHAT and CDR2 FQNNGV. The V and J ends lost 2 bases and 3 bases, in that order; junction bases with no gene match: 14. The CDR3 coding sequence is TGTGCCAGCAGCTTATGGCTGAGGCGGGGGGGCTCAGACAAAAACATTCAGTACTTC. Protein product: CASSLWLRRGGSDKNIQYF.

This clonotype has ten or more counts. The chain is built from TRBV6-5 and TRBJ1-2, with 11 bases fitting TRBD1. Germline V CDR1 and CDR2: MNHEY, SVGAGI. V was clipped by 10 bases and J by 2 bases; unmatched bases: 9. The CDR3 is 15 amino acids. CDR3 sequence (DNA): TGTGCCACCCTTTGGGGGACAGGGGGAAACTATGGCTACACCTTC. As protein: CATLWGTGGNYGYTF.